This entry lists 13 T cell receptor beta chains sequenced from one sample in a study of neurological immune-mediated disorders. Each CDR3 protein gets one entry after TCRdb re-called the 5' RACE reads with MiXCR. The data contain around 83,000 distinct CDR3 sequences, about 14% of them singletons. Sequenced sample: PBMCs. The receptors shown here come from a woman aged 50 to 60 in good health.

This clonotype was seen at least ten times. The genes are TRBV12-3 or TRBV12-4 and TRBJ2-1, with a possible D match to TRBD2 (5 bases). This CDR3 has 11 amino acids. Deletions cut 5 bases from V and 12 bases from J, with 11 bases between. The CDR3 here is CASSEGVPQFF. DNA for the CDR3: TGTGCCAGCAGTGAGGGAGTGCCGCAGTTCTTC.

The chain carries TRBV6-5 and TRBJ1-4, with TRBD1 matching 7 bases. V lost 5 bases to trimming and J lost 4 bases; unmatched junction nucleotides: 13. Germline V gene sequence: CDR1 MNHEY, CDR2 SVGAGI. The CDR3 is made up of 17 amino acids. CDR3 bases: TGTGCCAGCAGTAGAACCGGGACAGAGGATTTTAATGAAAAACTGTTTTTT. Its protein is CASSRTGTEDFNEKLFF.

This clonotype occurred many times. The chain joins TRBV5-1 to TRBJ2-7; D possibly corresponds to TRBD1 (5 bases). Germline CDR1 SGHRS, CDR2 YFSETQ. Trimming pared 3 bases from V and 4 bases from J, leaving 14 bases between. The CDR3 is 14 amino acids. The CDR3 is CASSYLDKYYEQYF. CDR3 coding DNA: TGCGCCAGCAGCTACTTGGACAAATATTACGAGCAGTACTTC. Variable domain in full (rest from reference TRBV5-1 and TRBJ2-7): KAGVTQTPRYLIKTRGQQVTLSCSPISGHRSVSWYQQTPGQGLQFLFEYFSETQRNKGNFPGRFSGRQFSNSRSEMNVSTLELGDSALYLCASSYLDKYYEQYFGPGTRLTVT.

This clonotype was seen at least ten times. The chain employs TRBV18 and TRBJ2-3; TRBD2 aligns across 11 bases. The CDR3 is made up of 15 amino acids. J gave up 5 bases and V 4 bases, and 5 bases lay outside the gene matches. Germline loops: CDR1 KGHSH, CDR2 LQKENI. Here the CDR3 DNA reads TGTGCCAGCTCACTACTAGCGGGAGCTTTAGATACGCAGTATTTT. This encodes CASSLLAGALDTQYF.

In its sample, this clonotype was seen many times. The chain couples TRBV29-1 to TRBJ2-1; D is undetermined. Germline CDR1 reads SQVTM; CDR2 reads ANQGSEA. The CDR3 has 13 amino acids. V was trimmed by 0 bases and J by 7 bases, leaving 10 bases between them. CDR3 sequence: CSVEDRLKNEQFF. CDR3 sequence (DNA): TGCAGCGTTGAAGATCGTTTGAAAAATGAGCAGTTCTTC.

This clonotype was picked up many times. The chain uses TRBV10-3 and TRBJ2-1, with 13 bases fitting TRBD2. The germline V gene encodes CDR1 ENHRY and CDR2 SYGVKD. CDR3 length equals 14 residues. The trim removed 10 bases at V and 6 bases at J, leaving 6 bases unmatched. This CDR3 is CASAGLAGINEQFF. As DNA, the CDR3 is TGTGCCAGCGCGGGACTAGCGGGGATCAATGAGCAGTTCTTC.

The table lists this clonotype with many counts. This chain joins TRBV3-1 and TRBJ1-3, with D unclear. The V gene lost 1 base and the J gene lost 3 bases, with 4 bases spanning the gap. The CDR3 covers 13 residues. Germline V CDR1 and CDR2: LGHDT, YNNKEL (reference sequence). The CDR3 region is CASSQAGGNTIYF. CDR3 coding DNA: TGTGCCAGCAGCCAAGCGGGTGGAAACACCATATATTTT.

This clonotype was recorded at least ten times. V gene TRBV6-5 combines with J gene TRBJ1-6; TRBD1 might be the D (6 bases). V lost 0 bases to trimming and J lost 14 bases, with 17 bases between them. Germline V gene lookup returns CDR1 MNHEY and CDR2 SVGAGI. The length of the CDR3 is 15 residues. Here the CDR3 DNA reads TGTGCCAGCAGTTACTCACAGGGCTTGTTCGTGACCCTCCACTTT. Its translation is CASSYSQGLFVTLHF.

This clonotype was found many times. J is TRBJ2-1 and V is TRBV20-1; 9 bases are a match to TRBD1. CDR3 length: 13 residues. The germline V gene encodes CDR1 DFQATT and CDR2 SNEGSKA (reference sequence). Trimming took 4 bases from V and 10 from J; bases not matched to a gene: 8. The CDR3 DNA sequence: TGCAGTGCTATCCGGGACAGGGTCGGGGAGCAGTTCTTC. Its translation: CSAIRDRVGEQFF.

Ten or more counts support this clonotype. The chain uses TRBV11-2 and TRBJ2-3; D may be TRBD1 or TRBD2 (6 bases each). Germline V gives CDR1 SGHAT, CDR2 FQNNGV. The CDR3 contains 16 residues. Trimming pared 5 bases from V and 4 bases from J, leaving 19 bases between. The CDR3 region has the DNA TGTGCCAGCAGCCCTTTGGGGGAGAGGGGGGCAGATACGCAGTATTTT. This sequence encodes CASSPLGERGADTQYF.

This clonotype was recorded at least ten times. The chain recombines TRBV5-1 with TRBJ2-3, with D possibly being TRBD1 or TRBD2 (5 bases each). In germline, CDR1 is SGHRS, CDR2 YFSETQ. This CDR3 has 15 amino acids. Trimming stripped 4 bases from V and 1 base from J, with 13 bases between. Here the CDR3 reads CASSPTVRGTDTQYF. The CDR3 DNA reads TGCGCCAGCAGCCCGACAGTGAGGGGCACAGATACGCAGTATTTT.

Ten or more counts support this clonotype. V gene TRBV20-1 combines with J gene TRBJ2-4, with no clear D. CDR1 and CDR2 (germline): DFQATT, SNEGSKA (reference sequence). There are 12 residues in the CDR3. Trimming removed 6 bases at V and 4 bases at J, with 10 bases between. The CDR3 nucleotides are TGCAGTGCCGCTCCTATAAAAAACATTCAGTACTTC. It encodes CSAAPIKNIQYF.

Comment on this clonotype: At one boundary the junction diverges from the germline segment, which might be a read error. CDR3: CASSRGGEFYNEQFF. The CDR3 nucleotides are TGTGCCAGCAGTAGGGGGGGGGAATTCTACAATGAGCAGTTCTTT. V gene TRBV28 combines with J gene TRBJ2-1; TRBD2 is a possible D gene (7 bases). The CDR3 has 15 amino acids. CDR1 and CDR2 from the germline V gene are MDHEN and SYDVKM.